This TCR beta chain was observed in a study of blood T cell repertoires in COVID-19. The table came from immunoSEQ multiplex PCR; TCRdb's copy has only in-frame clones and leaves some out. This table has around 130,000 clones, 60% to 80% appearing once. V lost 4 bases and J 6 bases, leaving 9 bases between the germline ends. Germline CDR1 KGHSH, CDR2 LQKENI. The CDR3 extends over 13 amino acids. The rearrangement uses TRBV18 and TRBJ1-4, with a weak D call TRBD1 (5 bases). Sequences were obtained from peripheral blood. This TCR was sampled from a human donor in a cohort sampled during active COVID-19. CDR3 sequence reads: CASSLAQDEKLFF. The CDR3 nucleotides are TGTGCCAGCTCACTCGCACAGGATGAAAAACTGTTTTTT.